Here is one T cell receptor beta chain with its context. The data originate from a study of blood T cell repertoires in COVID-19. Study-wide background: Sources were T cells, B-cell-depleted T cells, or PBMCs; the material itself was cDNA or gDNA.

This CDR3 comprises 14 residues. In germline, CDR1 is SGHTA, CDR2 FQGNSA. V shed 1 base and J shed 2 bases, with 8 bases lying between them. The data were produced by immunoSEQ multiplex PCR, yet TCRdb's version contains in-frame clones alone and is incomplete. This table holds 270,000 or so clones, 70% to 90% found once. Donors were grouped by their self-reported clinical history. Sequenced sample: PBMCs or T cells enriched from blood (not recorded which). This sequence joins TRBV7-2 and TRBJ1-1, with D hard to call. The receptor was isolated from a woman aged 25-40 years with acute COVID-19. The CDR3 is CASSLVAVNTEAFF. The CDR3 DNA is TGTGCCAGCAGCTTAGTGGCAGTTAACACTGAAGCTTTCTTT.